A selection of T cell receptor beta chains follows, all from one sample in a study of blood T cell repertoires in COVID-19. Assay: immunoSEQ multiplex PCR; the TCRdb copy retains only in-frame clones and omits some. The sample contains some 100,000 clones, about 80% of which appear only once. Sequencing was performed on peripheral blood. These receptors came from a human donor in a cohort sampled during active COVID-19. Both conserved end residues are part of each CDR3. Clone size is shown for a subset of rows, as once, few, many or a class of expanded clone.

. | TRBV15 | CATSRAPSGSSRLYEQYF
. | TRBV3-1/TRBV3-2 | CASSQGANSNQPQHF
. | TRBV6-5 | CASSRDSRNTIYF
once | TRBV13 | CASSSTGFSTGANVLTF
. | TRBV9 | CASSVSPRVDSLQETQYF
. | TRBV5-1 | CASGSDMNTEAFF
. | TRBV3-1/TRBV3-2 | CASSTGLGLERFF
few | TRBV5-1 | CASSQDSPYTGELFF
. | TRBV2 | CASKTSGGADTQYF
. | TRBV27 | CASRPGGGAYNEQFF
. | TRBV14 | CASSQGLAVTTDTQYF
once | TRBV4-1 | CASSQEDSMRYNSPLHF
. | TRBV6-5 | CASSWDTYATNEKLFF
. | TRBV27 | CASRTGAETQYF
. | TRBV20-1 | CSAAEAQEQFF
. | TRBV6-2/TRBV6-3 | CASSSLRGSSYNEQFF
once | TRBV18 | CASSTFDSYGYTF
. | TRBV9 | CASSRDNNYGYTF
. | TRBV6-2/TRBV6-3 | CASSYSGQSSGNTIYF
many | TRBV3-1/TRBV3-2 | CASSFRGPQHF
many | TRBV12-3/TRBV12-4 | CASSSRQGQYF
. | TRBV7-3 | CASSPRPGLAGGRSYNEQFF